These 25 T cell receptor beta chains share one sample of origin, sequenced in a study of blood T cells in healthy people across ages. PCR was performed a second time for about 7 to 11 cycles using a sample-barcoded 5' primer and a J-beta primer mix. TCRdb re-analysed the 5' RACE reads in MiXCR, keeping a single row per CDR3 protein. Of more than 500,000 distinct CDR3 sequences listed, about 25% are singletons. These data also formed part of another study, on T cells of mothers and their children.

Sequencing was done on a sample of blood. The receptor set was obtained from a boy under 10 years old in good health.

This clonotype has only a few counts. This chain's CDR3 is CASSWDSSGALPQRTQYF. CDR3 nucleotides: TGCGCCAGCAGCTGGGACTCTAGCGGGGCCCTCCCTCAGCGGACCCAGTACTTC. This rearrangement joins TRBV5-1 to TRBJ2-5; TRBD2 matches at 9 bases. In germline, CDR1 is SGHRS, CDR2 YFSETQ. The CDR3 is made up of 18 amino acids. V was pared by 3 bases and J by 7 bases, with 19 bases of the junction left unmatched.

The V and J genes are TRBV6-2 or TRBV6-3 and TRBJ2-7; the D is unclear. CDR3 length equals 13 residues. Trimming removed 2 bases from V and 7 bases from J, with 12 bases in between. Germline CDR1 is MNHEY and CDR2 is SVGEGT. The CDR3 reads CASSYAAYLEQYF. CDR3 nucleotides: TGTGCCAGCAGTTACGCGGCTTACTTAGAGCAGTACTTC.

The sample holds a few counts of this clonotype. The chain recombines TRBV7-2 with TRBJ2-7; possible D gene TRBD1, 5 bases. Trimming took off 3 bases at V and 0 bases at J, with 9 bases between the two ends. This CDR3 has 14 amino acids. Germline V CDR1 and CDR2: SGHTA, FQGNSA. The CDR3 reads CASSFRTHSYEQYF. CDR3 DNA sequence: TGTGCCAGCAGCTTTCGGACACACTCCTACGAGCAGTACTTC.

The chain has TRBV5-1 and TRBJ2-1; D possibly corresponds to TRBD2 (5 bases). This CDR3 comprises 18 residues. The V gene lost 0 bases and the J gene lost 5 bases, with 21 bases spanning the gap. Looked up from germline, CDR1 is SGHRS and CDR2 is YFSETQ. The CDR3 nucleotides read TGCGCCAGCAGCTTGGCCGAGGAGCGGCGTCGTTGGAACAATGAGCAGTTCTTC. Protein: CASSLAEERRRWNNEQFF.

CDR3 region: CASRHPPAGESVGELFF. The CDR3 DNA follows: TGTGCCAGCAGGCACCCCCCAGCGGGAGAAAGCGTCGGGGAGCTGTTTTTT. This chain joins TRBV6-6 and TRBJ2-2; 8 bases align to TRBD2. V shed 6 bases, J shed 7 bases, and the junction held 16 bases outside the gene matches. This CDR3 is 17 amino acids long. The germline CDR1 and CDR2 sequences are MNHNY and SVGAGI (reference sequence).

This clonotype was observed a handful of times. The chain recombines TRBV20-1 with TRBJ2-2, with D tentatively TRBD1 (5 bases). Trimming stripped 6 bases from V and 5 bases from J, with 13 bases between. The CDR3 totals 13 residues. Per the germline V gene, CDR1 is DFQATT and CDR2 is SNEGSKA (reference sequence). CDR3 bases: TGCAGTGCAGAAGGGGCCCCTACCGGGGAGCTGTTTTTT. Its protein is CSAEGAPTGELFF.

This clonotype was found a few times. The J gene is TRBJ2-5, the V gene TRBV5-1, with TRBD2 matching 11 bases. The V gene end was trimmed by 1 base and the J gene end by 5 bases; junction bases not matched to a gene: 7. CDR3 length: 16 residues. CDR1 and CDR2 from the germline V gene are SGHRS and YFSETQ. CDR3 coding DNA: TGCGCCAGCAGCTTGTGGCTAGCGGGGGGTGAGGAGACCCAGTACTTC. Residues: CASSLWLAGGEETQYF.

V is TRBV11-2 and J is TRBJ2-5; 11 bases map to TRBD2. The CDR3 extends over 17 amino acids. Germline CDR1 SGHAT, CDR2 FQNNGV. The trim removed 2 bases at V and 5 bases at J, leaving 10 bases unmatched. CDR3 sequence (DNA): TGTGCCAGCAGCTTAACTAGCGGGAGCCACCGGAGGGAGACCCAGTACTTC. Protein product: CASSLTSGSHRRETQYF.

This clonotype turned up a few times. This chain connects TRBV6-6 to TRBJ1-5; D gene ambiguous. There are 14 residues in the CDR3. Between the trimmed V and J ends, which lost 10 bases and 3 bases, there was a span of 16 bases. Looked up from germline, CDR1 is MNHNY and CDR2 is SVGAGI (reference sequence). The CDR3 region has the DNA TGTGCCACCGGCAAGTCGGAGATCAATCAGCCCCAGCATTTT. It is translated as CATGKSEINQPQHF.

This chain uses TRBV6-5 with TRBJ1-2; TRBD1 matches at 7 bases. CDR1 is MNHEY and CDR2 is SVGAGI in the germline V gene. V lost 6 bases to trimming and J lost 0 bases; unmatched junction nucleotides: 7. The CDR3 has 15 residues. The CDR3, as DNA: TGTGCCAGCAGACAAGACAGGGTATCTAACTATGGCTACACCTTC. Translating gives CASRQDRVSNYGYTF.

There are a few counts of this clonotype. The chain combines TRBV6-5 with TRBJ1-1, with D tentatively TRBD1 (6 bases). The CDR3 covers 13 residues. CDR1 and CDR2 from the germline V gene are MNHEY and SVGAGI. Between the trimmed V and J ends, which lost 7 bases and 5 bases, there was a span of 14 bases. The CDR3 coding sequence is TGTGCCAGCACCCGACAGGTGGGGACTGAAGCTTTCTTT. Its protein product is CASTRQVGTEAFF.

The rearrangement links TRBV5-1 to TRBJ2-1; TRBD2 matches 7 bases. The germline V gene encodes CDR1 SGHRS and CDR2 YFSETQ. CDR3 length: 16 residues. The V segment lost 3 bases and the J segment 0 bases; nucleotides outside the gene matches: 6. CDR3 amino acids: CASSSGGGRSYNEQFF. In DNA form, the CDR3 reads TGCGCCAGCAGCTCGGGCGGGGGTCGCTCCTACAATGAGCAGTTCTTC.

The rearrangement joins TRBV7-8 to TRBJ2-3, with D hard to call. Germline loops: CDR1 SGHVS, CDR2 FQNEAQ. The CDR3 length is 13 residues. Trimming shortened V by 1 base and J by 4 bases, and 6 bases separated the two germline ends. The CDR3 nucleotides are TGTGCCAGCAGCTTAGAGGCACCAGATACGCAGTATTTT. Translating it yields CASSLEAPDTQYF.

V is TRBV14 and J is TRBJ2-7; 7 bases map to TRBD1. V trimming: 7 bases; J trimming: 3 bases; junction bases outside the gene matches: 6. Looked up from germline, CDR1 is SGHDN and CDR2 is FVKESK. The CDR3 spans 13 residues. The CDR3 DNA reads as TGTGCCAGCACCAGCCGGGACAGCTACGAGCAGTACTTC. This codes for CASTSRDSYEQYF.

This clonotype was observed a few times. J is TRBJ1-2 and V is TRBV6-4; D not resolved. Per the germline V gene, CDR1 is MRHNA and CDR2 is SNTAGT. This CDR3 contains 11 residues. V lost 2 bases, J lost 10 bases, and 8 bases lay in between. CDR3 amino acids: CASSDGVSYTF. The CDR3 nucleotides read TGTGCCAGCAGTGACGGGGTCTCCTACACCTTC.

This sequence joins TRBV20-1 and TRBJ2-3, with TRBD2 identical over 9 bases. The CDR3 spans 16 residues. After removal of 3 bases from V and 10 bases from J, the junction contained 17 bases not matched to a gene. Germline lookup yields CDR1 DFQATT and CDR2 SNEGSKA (reference sequence). The CDR3 DNA follows: TGCAGTGCTAGCCCCAAAAGCGGGAGGCACACAGGACCGCAGTATTTT. Residues: CSASPKSGRHTGPQYF.

This clonotype appeared a few times. A junction boundary mismatches the germline segment, possibly from a read error. The chain has TRBV6-5 and TRBJ2-2; TRBD1 is a possible D gene (6 bases). CDR1 is MNHEY, CDR2 SVGAGI, per germline. The CDR3 contains 17 residues. CDR3 sequence reads: CAGSYEELQGGTGELFF. Written as DNA, the CDR3 is TGTGCCGGCAGTTACGAGGAGCTACAGGGTGGCACCGGGGAGCTGTTTTTT.

Of note for this clonotype: An end of the junction does not agree with germline; a read error may underlie this. The rearrangement links TRBV7-2 to TRBJ2-1; TRBD2 aligns across 11 bases. The CDR3 has 15 amino acids. Germline CDR1 SGHTA, CDR2 FQGNSA. As DNA, the CDR3 is TGTGCCGGCAGCTTAGCGGGAGGGTCGTACAATGAGCAGTTCTTC. Its translation: CAGSLAGGSYNEQFF.

Only a few counts were recorded for this clonotype. The chain links TRBV6-1 to TRBJ2-7; TRBD1 matches at 12 bases. Trimming cost V 6 bases and J 5 bases; bases outside gene matches: 5. Germline loops: CDR1 MNHNS, CDR2 SASEGT. This CDR3 has 14 residues. The CDR3 reads CASRFRDRGHEQYF. CDR3 DNA: TGTGCCAGCAGATTCCGGGACAGGGGGCACGAGCAGTACTTC.

This clonotype appeared a few times. This chain uses TRBV12-3 or TRBV12-4 with TRBJ1-2, with D possibly TRBD1 on 5 matching bases. The CDR3 is made up of 15 amino acids. V was clipped by 1 base and J by 3 bases, with 12 bases between them. CDR3 DNA: TGTGCCAGCAGTTTAGAACAGGCCTTGTACTATGGCTACACCTTC. Its protein is CASSLEQALYYGYTF.

This clonotype was seen a handful of times. The genes are TRBV27 and TRBJ2-1; D possibly corresponds to TRBD1 (5 bases). Germline CDR1 is MNHEY and CDR2 is SMNVEV (reference sequence). The V gene lost 4 bases and the J gene lost 3 bases, with 10 bases spanning the gap. The CDR3 spans 14 residues. CDR3 coding DNA: TGTGCCAGCAGTTCACAGGACAACTACAATGAGCAGTTCTTC. This codes for CASSSQDNYNEQFF.

DNA of the CDR3: TGTGCCAGCAGCCACGATTTGGCGGCTAGCACAGATACGCAGTATTTT. Amino acids: CASSHDLAASTDTQYF. The gene calls are TRBV9 and TRBJ2-3; no definite D call. Germline CDR1 reads SGDLS; CDR2 reads YYNGEE. The CDR3 runs 16 residues. V shed 4 bases and J shed 0 bases, with 15 bases lying between them.

CDR3 DNA sequence: TGCAGTGCTAGAGATGGGGACAGGGGATGGGAGCAGTTCTTC. It is translated as CSARDGDRGWEQFF. The V call is TRBV20-1, the J call TRBJ2-5, with 10 bases aligning to TRBD1. The J call may be mistaken, given a closer DNA end match to TRBJ2-1. This CDR3 region has 14 residues. The germline gives CDR1 DFQATT, CDR2 SNEGSKA (reference sequence).

The chain joins TRBV12-3 or TRBV12-4 to TRBJ2-2; D remains ambiguous. The V end was cut by 1 base, the J end by 6 bases, with 3 bases between. There are 12 residues in the CDR3. The CDR3 protein is CASSLESGELFF. CDR3 nucleotide sequence: TGTGCCAGCAGTTTAGAGTCCGGGGAGCTGTTTTTT.

The V and J genes are TRBV6-5 and TRBJ2-5; 8 nucleotides line up with TRBD1. TRBJ2-7 explains the end of the DNA better; the J call may be wrong. Germline assignment: CDR1 MNHEY and CDR2 SVGAGI. This CDR3 region has 14 residues. Here the CDR3 DNA reads TGTGCCAGCAGTTACGAACAGGGGGTCTACGAGCAGTACTTC. Protein sequence: CASSYEQGVYEQYF.